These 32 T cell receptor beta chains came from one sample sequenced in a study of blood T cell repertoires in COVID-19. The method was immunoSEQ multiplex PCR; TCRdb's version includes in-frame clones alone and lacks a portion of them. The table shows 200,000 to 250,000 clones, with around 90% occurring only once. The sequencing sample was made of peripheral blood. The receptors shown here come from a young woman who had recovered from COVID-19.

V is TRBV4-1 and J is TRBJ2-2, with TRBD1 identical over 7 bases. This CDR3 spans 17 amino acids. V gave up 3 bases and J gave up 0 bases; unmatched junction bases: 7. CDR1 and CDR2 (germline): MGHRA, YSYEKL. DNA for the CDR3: TGCGCCAGCAGCCACCCTCCGGGACAGACGAACACCGGGGAGCTGTTTTTT. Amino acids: CASSHPPGQTNTGELFF.

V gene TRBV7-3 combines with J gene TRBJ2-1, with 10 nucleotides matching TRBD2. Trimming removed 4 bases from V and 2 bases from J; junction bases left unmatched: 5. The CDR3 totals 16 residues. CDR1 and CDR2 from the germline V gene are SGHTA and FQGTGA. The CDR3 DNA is TGTGCCAGCAGCTCCGCAAGCGGGAGGGCCTACAATGAGCAGTTCTTC. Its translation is CASSSASGRAYNEQFF. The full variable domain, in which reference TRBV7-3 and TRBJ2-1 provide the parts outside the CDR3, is GAGVSQTPSNKVTEKGKYVELRCDPISGHTALYWYRQSLGQGPEFLIYFQGTGAADDSGLPNDRFFAVRPEGSVSTLKIQRTERGDSAVYLCASSSASGRAYNEQFFGPGTRLTVL.

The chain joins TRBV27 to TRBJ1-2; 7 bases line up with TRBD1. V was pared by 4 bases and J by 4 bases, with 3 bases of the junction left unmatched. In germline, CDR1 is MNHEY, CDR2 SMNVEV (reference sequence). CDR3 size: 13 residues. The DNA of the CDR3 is TGTGCCAGCAGTTCGGGACAGTTCTATGGCTACACCTTC. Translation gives CASSSGQFYGYTF.

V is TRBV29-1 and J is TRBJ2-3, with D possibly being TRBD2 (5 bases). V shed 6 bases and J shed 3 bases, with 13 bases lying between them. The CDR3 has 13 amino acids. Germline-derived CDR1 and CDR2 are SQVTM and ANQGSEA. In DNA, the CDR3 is TGCAGCGTGACCTATTGGACTACAGATACGCAGTATTTT. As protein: CSVTYWTTDTQYF.

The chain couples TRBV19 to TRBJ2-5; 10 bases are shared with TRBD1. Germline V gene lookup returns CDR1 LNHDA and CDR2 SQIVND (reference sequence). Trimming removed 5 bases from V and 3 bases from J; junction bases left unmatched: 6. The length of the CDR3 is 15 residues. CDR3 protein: CASSPWTGGKETQYF. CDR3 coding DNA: TGTGCCAGTAGTCCATGGACAGGGGGTAAAGAGACCCAGTACTTC.

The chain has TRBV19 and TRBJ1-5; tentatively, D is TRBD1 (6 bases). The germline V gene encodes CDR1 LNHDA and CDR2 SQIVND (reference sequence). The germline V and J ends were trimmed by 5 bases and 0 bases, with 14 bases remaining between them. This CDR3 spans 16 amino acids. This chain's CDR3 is CASSPRQDNSNQPQHF. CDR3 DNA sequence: TGTGCCAGTAGTCCAAGACAGGACAATAGCAATCAGCCCCAGCATTTT.

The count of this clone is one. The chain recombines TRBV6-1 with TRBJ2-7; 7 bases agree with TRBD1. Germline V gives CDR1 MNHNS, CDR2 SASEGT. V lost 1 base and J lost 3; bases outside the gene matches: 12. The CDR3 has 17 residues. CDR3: CASSEGRDSLMSYEQYF. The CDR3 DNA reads TGTGCCAGCAGTGAAGGAAGGGACAGTCTTATGAGCTACGAGCAGTACTTC.

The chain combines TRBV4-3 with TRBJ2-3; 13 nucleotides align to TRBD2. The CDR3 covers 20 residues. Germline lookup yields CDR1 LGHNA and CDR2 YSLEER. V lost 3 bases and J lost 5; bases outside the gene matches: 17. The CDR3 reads CASSHSTSGRANELVDTQYF. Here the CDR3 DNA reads TGCGCCAGCAGCCACAGCACTAGCGGGAGGGCCAATGAGCTCGTAGATACGCAGTATTTT.

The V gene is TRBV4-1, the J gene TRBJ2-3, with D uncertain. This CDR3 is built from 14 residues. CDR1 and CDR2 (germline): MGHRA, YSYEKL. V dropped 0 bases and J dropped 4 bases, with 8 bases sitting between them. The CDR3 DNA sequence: TGCGCCAGCAGCCAAGATAAGCCCTCAGATACGCAGTATTTT. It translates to CASSQDKPSDTQYF.

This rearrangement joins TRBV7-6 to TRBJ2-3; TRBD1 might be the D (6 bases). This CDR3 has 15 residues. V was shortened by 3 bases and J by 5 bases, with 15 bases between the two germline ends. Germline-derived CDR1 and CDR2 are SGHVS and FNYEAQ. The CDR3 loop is CASSLVRQGKDTQYF. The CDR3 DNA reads TGTGCCAGCAGCTTGGTTAGGCAGGGGAAAGATACGCAGTATTTT.

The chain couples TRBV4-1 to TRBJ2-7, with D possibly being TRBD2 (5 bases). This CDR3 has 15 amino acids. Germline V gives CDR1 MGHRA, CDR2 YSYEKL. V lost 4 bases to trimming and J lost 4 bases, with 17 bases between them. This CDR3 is CASSLFMGETYEQYF. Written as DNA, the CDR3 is TGCGCCAGCAGCCTATTTATGGGAGAAACGTACGAGCAGTACTTC.

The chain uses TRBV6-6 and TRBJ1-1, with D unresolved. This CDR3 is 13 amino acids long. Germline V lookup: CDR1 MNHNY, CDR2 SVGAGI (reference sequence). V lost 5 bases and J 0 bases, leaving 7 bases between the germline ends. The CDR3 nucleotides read TGTGCCAGCAGTCCAACTATGAACACTGAAGCTTTCTTT. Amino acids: CASSPTMNTEAFF.

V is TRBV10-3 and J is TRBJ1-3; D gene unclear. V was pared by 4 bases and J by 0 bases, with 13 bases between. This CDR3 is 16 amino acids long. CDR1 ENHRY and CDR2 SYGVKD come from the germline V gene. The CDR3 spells CAISAYSVLSGNTIYF. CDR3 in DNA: TGTGCCATCAGTGCCTACAGTGTTCTCTCTGGAAACACCATATATTTT.

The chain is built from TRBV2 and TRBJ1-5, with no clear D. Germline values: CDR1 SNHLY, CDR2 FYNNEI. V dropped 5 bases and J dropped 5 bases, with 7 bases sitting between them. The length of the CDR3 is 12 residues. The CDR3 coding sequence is TGTGCCAGCAGTCCAGATCATCAGCCCCAGCATTTT. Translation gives CASSPDHQPQHF.

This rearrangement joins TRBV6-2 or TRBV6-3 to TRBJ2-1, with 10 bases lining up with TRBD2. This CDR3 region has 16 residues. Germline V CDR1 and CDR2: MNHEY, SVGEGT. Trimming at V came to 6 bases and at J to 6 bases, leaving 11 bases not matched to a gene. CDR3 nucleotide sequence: TGTGCCAGCAGCCATCCTAGCGGGAGAGGGGCCAATGAGCAGTTCTTC. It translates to CASSHPSGRGANEQFF.

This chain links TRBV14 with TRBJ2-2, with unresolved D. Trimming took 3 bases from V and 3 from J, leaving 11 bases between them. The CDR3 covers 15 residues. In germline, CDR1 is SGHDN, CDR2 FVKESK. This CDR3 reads CASSHTLYYTGELFF. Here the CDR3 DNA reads TGTGCCAGCAGCCACACACTATACTACACCGGGGAGCTGTTTTTT.

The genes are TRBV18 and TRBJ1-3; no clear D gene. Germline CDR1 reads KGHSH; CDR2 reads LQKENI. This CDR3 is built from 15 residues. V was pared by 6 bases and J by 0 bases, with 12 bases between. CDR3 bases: TGTGCCAGCTCGCCCTCCGGGGTCTCTGGAAACACCATATATTTT. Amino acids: CASSPSGVSGNTIYF.

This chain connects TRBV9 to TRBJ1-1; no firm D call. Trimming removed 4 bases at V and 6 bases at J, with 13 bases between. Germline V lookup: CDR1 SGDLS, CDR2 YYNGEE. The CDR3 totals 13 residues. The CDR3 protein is CASSPVSGSEAFF. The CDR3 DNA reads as TGTGCCAGCAGCCCCGTGTCGGGGTCTGAAGCTTTCTTT.

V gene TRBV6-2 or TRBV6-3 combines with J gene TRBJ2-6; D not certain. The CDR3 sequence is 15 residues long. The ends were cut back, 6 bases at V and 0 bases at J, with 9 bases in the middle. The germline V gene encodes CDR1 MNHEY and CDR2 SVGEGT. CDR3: CASSLTRSGANVLTF. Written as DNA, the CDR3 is TGTGCCAGCAGCCTCACACGCTCTGGGGCCAACGTCCTGACTTTC.

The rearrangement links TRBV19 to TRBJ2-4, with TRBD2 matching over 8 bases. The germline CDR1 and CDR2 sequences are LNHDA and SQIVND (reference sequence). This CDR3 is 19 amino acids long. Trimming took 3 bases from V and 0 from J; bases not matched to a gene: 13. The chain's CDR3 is CASSIASGPANSAKNIQYF. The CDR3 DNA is TGTGCCAGTAGTATTGCTAGCGGGCCCGCCAATTCAGCCAAAAACATTCAGTACTTC.

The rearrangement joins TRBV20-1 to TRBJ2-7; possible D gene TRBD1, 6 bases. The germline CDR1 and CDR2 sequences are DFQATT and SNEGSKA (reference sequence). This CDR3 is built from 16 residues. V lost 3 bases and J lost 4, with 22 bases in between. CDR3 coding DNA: TGCAGTGCTAGTACCTTCCCGTCTCTGAGGGGGTACGAGCAGTACTTC. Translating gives CSASTFPSLRGYEQYF.

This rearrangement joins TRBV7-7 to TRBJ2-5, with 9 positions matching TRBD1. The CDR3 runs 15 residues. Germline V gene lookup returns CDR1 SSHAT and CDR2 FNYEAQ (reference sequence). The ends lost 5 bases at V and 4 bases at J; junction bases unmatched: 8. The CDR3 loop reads CASSPYRGRTETQYF. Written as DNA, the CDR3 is TGTGCCAGCAGCCCATACAGGGGGCGTACAGAGACCCAGTACTTC.

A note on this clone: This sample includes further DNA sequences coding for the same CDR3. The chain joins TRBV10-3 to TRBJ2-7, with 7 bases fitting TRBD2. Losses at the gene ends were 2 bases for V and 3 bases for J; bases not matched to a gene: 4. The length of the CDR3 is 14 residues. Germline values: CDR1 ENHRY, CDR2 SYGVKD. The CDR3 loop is CAISEGEGGYEQYF. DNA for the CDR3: TGTGCCATCAGTGAGGGGGAGGGTGGCTACGAGCAGTACTTC.

The CDR3 region is CASSSQASGINEKLFF. CDR3 sequence (DNA): TGCGCCAGCAGCTCCCAAGCGTCGGGGATTAATGAAAAACTGTTTTTT. The chain has TRBV5-1 and TRBJ1-4; no firm D call. Deletions cut 3 bases from V and 4 bases from J, with 16 bases between. Germline lookup yields CDR1 SGHRS and CDR2 YFSETQ. The CDR3 is 16 residues long.

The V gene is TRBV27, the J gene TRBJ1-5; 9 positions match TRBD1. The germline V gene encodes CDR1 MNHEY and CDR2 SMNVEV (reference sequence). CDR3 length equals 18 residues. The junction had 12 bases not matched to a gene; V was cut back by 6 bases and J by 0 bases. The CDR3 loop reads CASRQQQGAISSNQPQHF. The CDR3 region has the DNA TGTGCCAGCAGGCAGCAACAGGGGGCAATATCTAGCAATCAGCCCCAGCATTTT.

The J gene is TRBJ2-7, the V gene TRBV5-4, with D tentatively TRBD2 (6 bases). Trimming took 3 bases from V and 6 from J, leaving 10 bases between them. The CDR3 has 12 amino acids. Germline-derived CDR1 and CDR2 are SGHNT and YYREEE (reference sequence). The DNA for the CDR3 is TGTGCCAGCAGCTACGGAGGGCCCGAGCAGTACTTC. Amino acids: CASSYGGPEQYF.

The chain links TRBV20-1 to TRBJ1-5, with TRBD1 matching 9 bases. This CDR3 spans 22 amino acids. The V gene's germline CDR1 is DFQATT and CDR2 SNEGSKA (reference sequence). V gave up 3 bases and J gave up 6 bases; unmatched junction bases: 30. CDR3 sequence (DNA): TGCAGTGCTAGTGGGGGACAGGGTGGTTTCAGCCCCGATACAGGGTGGTTTCAGCCCCAGCATTTT. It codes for CSASGGQGGFSPDTGWFQPQHF.

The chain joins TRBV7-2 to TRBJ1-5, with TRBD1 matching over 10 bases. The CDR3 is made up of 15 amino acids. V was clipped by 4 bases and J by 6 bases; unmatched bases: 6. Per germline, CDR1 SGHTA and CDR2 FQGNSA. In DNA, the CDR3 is TGTGCCAGCAGCTCGACGCGGGACAGGGGTCAGCCCCAGCATTTT. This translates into CASSSTRDRGQPQHF.

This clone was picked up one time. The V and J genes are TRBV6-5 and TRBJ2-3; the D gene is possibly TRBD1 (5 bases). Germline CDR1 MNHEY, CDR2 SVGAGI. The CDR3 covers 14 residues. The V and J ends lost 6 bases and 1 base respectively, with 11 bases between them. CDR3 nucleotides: TGTGCCAGCAGAAACCAACAGGGCACAGATACGCAGTATTTT. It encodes CASRNQQGTDTQYF.

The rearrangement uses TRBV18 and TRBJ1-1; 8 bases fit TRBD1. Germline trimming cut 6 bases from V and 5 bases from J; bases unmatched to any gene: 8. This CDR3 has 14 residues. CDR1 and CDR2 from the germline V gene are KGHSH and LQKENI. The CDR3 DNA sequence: TGTGCCAGCTCCCCAGGACAGGGAGAAACTGAAGCTTTCTTT. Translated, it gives CASSPGQGETEAFF.

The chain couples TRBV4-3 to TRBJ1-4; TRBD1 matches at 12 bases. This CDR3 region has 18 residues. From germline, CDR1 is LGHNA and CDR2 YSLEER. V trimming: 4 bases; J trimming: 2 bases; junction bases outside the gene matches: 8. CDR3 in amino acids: CASSRTGTGGPTNEKLFF. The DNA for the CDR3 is TGCGCCAGCAGCCGCACCGGGACAGGGGGCCCTACTAATGAAAAACTGTTTTTT.

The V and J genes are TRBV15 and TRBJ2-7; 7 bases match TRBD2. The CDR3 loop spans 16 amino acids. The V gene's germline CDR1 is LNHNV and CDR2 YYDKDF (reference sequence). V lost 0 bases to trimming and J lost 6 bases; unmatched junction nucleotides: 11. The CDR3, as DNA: TGTGCCACCAGCAGAGACCACTTAGCGGGCTCCATCGAGCAGTACTTC. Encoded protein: CATSRDHLAGSIEQYF.